This TCR beta chain derives from a study of OX40 agonist ivuxolimab in advanced cancers. This clone was found a few times. At one end, the junction sequence differs from germline, possibly due to a read error. The germline V gene encodes CDR1 SGHDN and CDR2 FVKESK. The CDR3 is made up of 12 amino acids. The repertoire was sequenced with immunoSEQ multiplex PCR; TCRdb's copy has only in-frame clones and lacks some. The sample gives approximately 98,000 clones, 85% to 95% of which show up once; around 0.61% is in the top ten. The specimen comprised CD4+ or CD8+ T cells sorted from blood, sampled in a trial of the OX40 agonist ivuxolimab. This clonotype was sampled from an adult with an advanced solid tumor such as melanoma, head and neck, liver or kidney cancer. The chain has TRBV14 and TRBJ2-7; D remains unclear. CDR3 in DNA: TGTGCCAGCAGACAAGGTGGCTACGAGCAGTACTTC. Its translation: CASRQGGYEQYF.